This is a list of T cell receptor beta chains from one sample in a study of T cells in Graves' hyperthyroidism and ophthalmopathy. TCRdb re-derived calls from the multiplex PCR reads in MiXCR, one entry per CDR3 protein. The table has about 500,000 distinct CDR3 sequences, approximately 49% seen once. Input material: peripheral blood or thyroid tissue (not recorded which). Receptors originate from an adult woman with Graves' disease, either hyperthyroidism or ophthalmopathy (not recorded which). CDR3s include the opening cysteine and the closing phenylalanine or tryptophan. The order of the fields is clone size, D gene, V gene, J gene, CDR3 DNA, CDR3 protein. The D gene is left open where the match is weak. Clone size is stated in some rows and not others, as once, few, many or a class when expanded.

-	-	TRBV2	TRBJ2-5	TGTGCCACCCGGGACAAGTACCAAGAGACCCAGTACTTC	CATRDKYQETQYF
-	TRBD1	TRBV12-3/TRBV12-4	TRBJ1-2	TGTGCCAGCAGCCACACCGGACAGGGGCGCGGCTACACCTTC	CASSHTGQGRGYTF
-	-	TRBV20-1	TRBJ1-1	TGCAGTGCCAGCAACGGCGACACTGAAGCTTTCTTT	CSASNGDTEAFF
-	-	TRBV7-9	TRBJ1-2	TGTGCCAGCAGCCCGGCCCCCAGGGACTATGGCTACACCTTC	CASSPAPRDYGYTF
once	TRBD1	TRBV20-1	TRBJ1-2	TGCAGTGCTAGAGATCGGGGAGGGGGCGAGGATGGCTACACCTTC	CSARDRGGGEDGYTF
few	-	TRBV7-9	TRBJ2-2	TGTGCCAGCAGCTCGGATACCACGAACACCGGGGAGCTGTTTTTT	CASSSDTTNTGELFF
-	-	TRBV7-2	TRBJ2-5	TGTGCCAGCAGCTTAATGGGGGCGCGGGAGACCCAGTACTTC	CASSLMGARETQYF
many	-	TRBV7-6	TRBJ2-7	TGTGCCAGCAGCACATTTCCTTACGAGCAGTACTTC	CASSTFPYEQYF
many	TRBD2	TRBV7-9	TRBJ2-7	TGTGCCAGCAGTTCCGGACTAGCGGGAGGGCCAGTGGGGTACGAGCAGTACTTC	CASSSGLAGGPVGYEQYF
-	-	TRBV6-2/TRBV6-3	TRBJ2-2	TGTGCCAGCAGTTACGCGGCCAGGGAGCTGTTTTTT	CASSYAARELFF
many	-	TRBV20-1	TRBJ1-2	TGCAGTGCTAGGGGGACTAACTATGGCTACACCTTC	CSARGTNYGYTF
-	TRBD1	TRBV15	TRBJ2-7	TGTGCCACCAGCGCAAGGACAGGGGGAGGATACGAGCAGTACTTC	CATSARTGGGYEQYF
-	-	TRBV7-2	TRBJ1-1	TGTGCCAGCAGCTTAACCACACAGTTCGGCGCTTTCTTT	CASSLTTQFGAFF